This T cell receptor (beta chain) was recovered during a study of pediatric ulcerative colitis. Notes on the study in general: Clonal expansions reduced rectal repertoire diversity in acute severe colitis. Ulcerative colitis patients shared more blood-rectal clones than controls.

Concerning this clone: Its antigen is as yet unknown.

During colonoscopy, one to two rectal pinch biopsies were collected. The length of the CDR3 is 15 residues. Looked up from germline, CDR1 is SGHTS and CDR2 is YDEGEE. The V gene end was trimmed by 4 bases and the J gene end by 4 bases; junction bases not matched to a gene: 6. TCRdb keeps only in-frame clones here, not all; method: immunoSEQ multiplex PCR. Seen here are 30,000 to 40,000 clones, 81% observed once, and the top ten hold 0.9% to 1.2%. The chain recombines TRBV5-8 with TRBJ1-5, with 9 bases fitting TRBD1. This clonotype originated in a boy aged 5 to 17 with mild ulcerative colitis. Specimen: gut tissue. The CDR3 region is CASSRSGTGNQPQHF. The CDR3 region has the DNA TGTGCCAGCAGCAGATCCGGGACAGGGAATCAGCCCCAGCATTTT.